The present T cell receptor (beta chain) was sequenced within a study of blood T cell repertoires in COVID-19. Turning to the study itself: Whether acute or convalescent, the COVID-19 samples came from the United States, Italy and Spain.

This clone was detected only a few times. Everyone who took part was roughly 18 to 89 years old, and they came from 20 to 25 US areas. The study counted Cohort 3 donors as recovered given two negative PCRs, clearance, or symptom resolution. TCRdb's table, derived via immunoSEQ multiplex PCR, lists solely in-frame clones and lacks some. Found here are a few hundred thousand clones, 85% to 90% of them singletons; the top ten hold about 2%. The sequence derives from a woman in her thirties or forties who had recovered from COVID-19. Specimen: PBMCs or T cells enriched from blood (not recorded which).

The CDR3 sequence is CASSLLGADNSPLHF. The CDR3 region has the DNA TGTGCCAGCAGCCTCCTGGGGGCGGATAATTCACCCCTCCACTTT. The gene calls are TRBV7-2 and TRBJ1-6; possibly TRBD1 for D (6 bases). The V end lost 5 bases, the J end lost 5 bases, and 13 bases lay between the germline ends. The germline gives CDR1 SGHTA, CDR2 FQGNSA. This CDR3 region has 15 residues.